These 27 T cell receptor beta chains were sequenced from one sample in a study of PD-L1 blockade in urothelial cancer. The repertoire was sequenced with immunoSEQ multiplex PCR; TCRdb's copy has only in-frame clones and lacks some. In the table there are around 25,000 clones, around 85% of which are singletons. Sample: PBMCs, taken around atezolizumab (anti-PD-L1) treatment. The receptors were sampled from a man aged 50-59 years with urothelial cancer.

There are a few counts of this clone. This rearrangement joins TRBV5-1 to TRBJ2-7; TRBD2 might be the D (5 bases). Germline V gene lookup returns CDR1 SGHRS and CDR2 YFSETQ. The CDR3 runs to 14 residues. V was clipped by 0 bases and J by 4 bases, with 11 bases between them. This CDR3 is CASSLAAEGYEQYF. CDR3 DNA sequence: TGCGCCAGCAGCTTGGCCGCAGAGGGTTACGAGCAGTACTTC. The full variable domain, its missing parts supplied by reference TRBV5-1 and TRBJ2-7, is KAGVTQTPRYLIKTRGQQVTLSCSPISGHRSVSWYQQTPGQGLQFLFEYFSETQRNKGNFPGRFSGRQFSNSRSEMNVSTLELGDSALYLCASSLAAEGYEQYFGPGTRLTVT.

This chain connects TRBV30 to TRBJ2-6, with 8 bases that match TRBD1. This CDR3 is 14 amino acids long. V was pared by 5 bases and J by 2 bases, with 2 bases of the junction left unmatched. Germline lookup yields CDR1 GTSNPN and CDR2 SVGIG (reference sequence). CDR3 nucleotide sequence: TGTGCCTGGGAGACAGGGGCTGGGGCCAACGTCCTGACTTTC. Amino acid sequence: CAWETGAGANVLTF.

V is TRBV2 and J is TRBJ2-4, with 10 nucleotides matching TRBD2. The CDR3 runs 14 residues. V dropped 7 bases and J dropped 4; count of bases not matched to a gene: 4. The germline V gene encodes CDR1 SNHLY and CDR2 FYNNEI. CDR3 DNA: TGTGCCAGCACCCTACTAGCGGGGAAAAACATTCAGTACTTC. Its translation is CASTLLAGKNIQYF.

The chain couples TRBV27 to TRBJ1-2; TRBD1 agrees at 9 bases. The V and J ends lost 8 bases and 8 bases, in that order; junction bases with no gene match: 18. Germline CDR1 and CDR2: MNHEY and SMNVEV (reference sequence). The CDR3 is 16 residues long. CDR3 region: CASGLAWGQGVLGYTF. The CDR3 DNA reads TGTGCCAGCGGCCTTGCGTGGGGACAGGGTGTACTGGGCTACACCTTC.

This clone was detected only once. V usage is TRBV6-5 and J usage is TRBJ2-1; 9 bases agree with TRBD2. The ends lost 4 bases at V and 2 bases at J; junction bases unmatched: 3. The V gene's germline CDR1 is MNHEY and CDR2 SVGAGI. CDR3 length equals 15 residues. In DNA form, the CDR3 reads TGTGCCAGCAGTTTAGCGGGAGTAGCCTACAATGAGCAGTTCTTC. It yields the protein CASSLAGVAYNEQFF.

Here the CDR3 DNA reads TGCGCCAGCAGCATAGACGGGACAACCTTTAACTATGGCTACACCTTC. This encodes CASSIDGTTFNYGYTF. The gene calls are TRBV5-1 and TRBJ1-2, with a weak D call TRBD1 (6 bases). The V gene lost 4 bases and the J gene lost 1 base, with 17 bases spanning the gap. Per the germline V gene, CDR1 is SGHRS and CDR2 is YFSETQ. This CDR3 contains 16 residues.

The rearrangement links TRBV2 to TRBJ1-5, with 8 bases matching TRBD1. Germline CDR1 reads SNHLY; CDR2 reads FYNNEI. Unmatched junction bases numbered 6, after V lost 6 bases and J lost 5 bases. The CDR3 spans 14 residues. CDR3 sequence: CASRDRVWDQPQHF. The DNA for the CDR3 is TGTGCCAGCAGGGACAGGGTCTGGGATCAGCCCCAGCATTTT.

This clone has a single count. The V and J genes are TRBV5-6 and TRBJ1-2; D may be TRBD1 (6 bases). This CDR3 is 12 amino acids long. Germline V gives CDR1 SGHDT, CDR2 YYEEEE. Trimming took off 3 bases at V and 3 bases at J, with 6 bases between the two ends. CDR3 DNA sequence: TGTGCCAGCAGCTACAGGGACTATGGCTACACCTTC. Translation gives CASSYRDYGYTF.

The chain carries TRBV7-9 and TRBJ2-6; possibly TRBD2 for D (6 bases). The CDR3 covers 13 residues. Germline V lookup: CDR1 SEHNR, CDR2 FQNEAQ (reference sequence). CDR3 nucleotides: TGTGTCCCTGGCGGGGCTGGGGCCAACGTCCTGACTTTC. Residues: CVPGGAGANVLTF.

This chain links TRBV7-4 with TRBJ2-3; TRBD1 aligns across 10 bases. CDR1 is SGHVT and CDR2 is SQSDAQ in the germline V gene. Losses at the gene ends were 1 base for V and 4 bases for J; bases not matched to a gene: 5. The CDR3 has 16 residues. The CDR3 DNA is TGTGCCAGCAGCTTAGTCAGGGGACAGGGGTCAGATACGCAGTATTTT. Its translation: CASSLVRGQGSDTQYF.

The chain uses TRBV5-6 and TRBJ2-7; 9 bases are shared with TRBD1. Looked up from germline, CDR1 is SGHDT and CDR2 is YYEEEE. Germline trimming cut 2 bases from V and 7 bases from J; bases unmatched to any gene: 10. The CDR3 extends over 15 amino acids. CDR3 amino acids: CASSLLVQGAREQYF. The CDR3 DNA reads TGTGCCAGCAGCTTACTTGTACAGGGGGCAAGGGAGCAGTACTTC.

CDR3 sequence reads: CASSLGSGTYEQYF. The CDR3 DNA sequence: TGTGCCAGCAGCTTAGGATCGGGAACCTACGAGCAGTACTTC. V is TRBV11-2 and J is TRBJ2-7, with D possibly TRBD2 on 5 matching bases. The CDR3 has 14 residues. The germline V gene encodes CDR1 SGHAT and CDR2 FQNNGV. The germline V and J ends were trimmed by 1 base and 2 bases, with 9 bases remaining between them.

V gene TRBV5-6 combines with J gene TRBJ2-4, with D possibly matching TRBD2 (6 bases). Per germline, CDR1 SGHDT and CDR2 YYEEEE. V lost 4 bases and J 0 bases, leaving 14 bases between the germline ends. The CDR3 consists of 16 residues. The CDR3: CASSEPGLLAKNIQYF. The CDR3, as DNA: TGTGCCAGCAGCGAACCGGGACTGCTAGCCAAAAACATTCAGTACTTC. Complete variable domain (other parts from reference TRBV5-6 and TRBJ2-4): DAGVTQSPTHLIKTRGQQVTLRCSPKSGHDTVSWYQQALGQGPQFIFQYYEEEERQRGNFPDRFSGHQFPNYSSELNVNALLLGDSALYLCASSEPGLLAKNIQYFGAGTRLSVL.

The rearrangement links TRBV5-1 to TRBJ2-6; D gene ambiguous. V lost 5 bases and J 0 bases, leaving 9 bases between the germline ends. This CDR3 is built from 15 residues. Per germline, CDR1 SGHRS and CDR2 YFSETQ. The CDR3 nucleotides read TGCGCCAGCAGACTCCAAAGCTCTGGGGCCAACGTCCTGACTTTC. This translates into CASRLQSSGANVLTF.

The V and J genes are TRBV10-3 and TRBJ2-7; 8 bases are a match to TRBD1. In germline, CDR1 is ENHRY, CDR2 SYGVKD. The CDR3 has 15 amino acids. V shed 2 bases, J shed 6 bases, and the junction held 9 bases outside the gene matches. CDR3 coding DNA: TGTGCCATCAGTGAGCCAGACAGGGGCTCCGGCGAGCAGTACTTC. Translation: CAISEPDRGSGEQYF.

This clone was seen once. The rearrangement joins TRBV4-1 to TRBJ2-1; unclear D gene. CDR1 is MGHRA, CDR2 YSYEKL, per germline. Trimming cost V 0 bases and J 12 bases, with 15 bases left between them. This CDR3 region has 14 residues. The CDR3 sequence is CASSQDRYTMRQFF. Here the CDR3 DNA reads TGCGCCAGCAGCCAAGACAGGTATACAATGAGGCAGTTCTTC.

The chain carries TRBV9 and TRBJ2-1; 8 positions match TRBD2. V lost 0 bases, J lost 8 bases, and 4 bases stayed unmatched. The CDR3 covers 14 residues. CDR1 is SGDLS and CDR2 is YYNGEE in the germline V gene. The CDR3 loop is CASSVVSSGDEQFF. The CDR3, as DNA: TGTGCCAGCAGCGTAGTGAGTAGCGGGGATGAGCAGTTCTTC.

The V call is TRBV7-9, the J call TRBJ2-2, with a weak D call TRBD2 (6 bases). This CDR3 spans 14 amino acids. V dropped 6 bases and J dropped 0 bases, with 8 bases sitting between them. CDR1 is SEHNR, CDR2 FQNEAQ, per germline (reference sequence). The CDR3 nucleotides read TGTGCCAGCAGTCGGAGGGCGAACACCGGGGAGCTGTTTTTT. Translation: CASSRRANTGELFF.

The rearrangement uses TRBV5-4 and TRBJ1-2, with 10 bases matching TRBD1. Germline CDR1 reads SGHNT; CDR2 reads YYREEE (reference sequence). V was clipped by 4 bases and J by 3 bases; unmatched bases: 3. The CDR3 consists of 14 residues. The chain's CDR3 is CASSRDRGDYGYTF. CDR3 coding DNA: TGTGCCAGCAGCAGGGACAGGGGTGACTATGGCTACACCTTC.

This clone was seen a single time. The chain couples TRBV5-1 to TRBJ2-5; 8 bases are a match to TRBD1. J was trimmed by 3 bases and V by 4 bases; bases with no gene match: 5. This CDR3 comprises 14 residues. Germline CDR1 is SGHRS and CDR2 is YFSETQ. In DNA, the CDR3 is TGCGCCAGCAGCCGAGGACAGGGTGAAGAGACCCAGTACTTC. Translation gives CASSRGQGEETQYF. Full variable domain (rest looked up from reference TRBV5-1 and TRBJ2-5): KAGVTQTPRYLIKTRGQQVTLSCSPISGHRSVSWYQQTPGQGLQFLFEYFSETQRNKGNFPGRFSGRQFSNSRSEMNVSTLELGDSALYLCASSRGQGEETQYFGPGTRLLVL.

This sequence joins TRBV6-6 and TRBJ1-2; TRBD1 matches at 9 bases. Per the germline V gene, CDR1 is MNHNY and CDR2 is SVGAGI (reference sequence). This CDR3 has 15 amino acids. J gave up 4 bases and V 5 bases, and 8 bases lay outside the gene matches. The DNA for the CDR3 is TGTGCCAGCAGTCCGCCACAGGGGGCGGCCTATGGCTACACCTTC. This translates into CASSPPQGAAYGYTF.

The CDR3 loop reads CASSEDYPMETQYF. In DNA, the CDR3 is TGTGCCAGCAGTGAGGACTACCCGATGGAGACCCAGTACTTC. J is TRBJ2-5 and V is TRBV6-1, with a weak D call TRBD2 (6 bases). CDR3 size: 14 residues. V was shortened by 3 bases and J by 5 bases, with 13 bases between the two germline ends. CDR1 MNHNS and CDR2 SASEGT come from the germline V gene.

The J gene is TRBJ2-7, the V gene TRBV5-4, with 12 bases fitting TRBD1. CDR1 and CDR2 (germline): SGHNT, YYREEE (reference sequence). The V and J ends lost 5 bases and 3 bases, in that order; junction bases with no gene match: 9. The CDR3 spans 16 residues. The CDR3 loop is CASRSGTGGGYYEQYF. The CDR3 nucleotides read TGTGCCAGCAGGTCCGGGACAGGGGGCGGCTACTACGAGCAGTACTTC.

This clone has just one count. This sequence joins TRBV5-6 and TRBJ2-2; 11 bases are shared with TRBD2. V lost 1 base to trimming and J lost 6 bases; unmatched junction nucleotides: 8. The CDR3 spans 17 residues. CDR1 is SGHDT, CDR2 YYEEEE, per germline. The CDR3 loop reads CASSLYSGGAFAGELFF. The CDR3 coding sequence is TGTGCCAGCAGCTTGTATAGCGGGGGGGCCTTCGCCGGGGAGCTGTTTTTT.

J is TRBJ2-2 and V is TRBV5-1; TRBD2 agrees at 8 bases. Trimming took 0 bases from V and 4 from J; bases not matched to a gene: 2. Germline V CDR1 and CDR2: SGHRS, YFSETQ. The CDR3 contains 15 residues. CDR3 sequence: CASSLGLASTGELFF. The CDR3 nucleotides are TGCGCCAGCAGCTTGGGACTAGCGAGCACCGGGGAGCTGTTTTTT.

V gene TRBV5-1 combines with J gene TRBJ2-2; TRBD2 matches at 8 bases. With V trimmed by 4 bases and J by 4 bases, 6 bases remained unmatched. Germline V gives CDR1 SGHRS, CDR2 YFSETQ. CDR3 length: 15 residues. Here the CDR3 DNA reads TGCGCCAGCAGCCCCGGGGGGGCGGGCACCGGGGAGCTGTTTTTT. It specifies CASSPGGAGTGELFF.

The chain is built from TRBV19 and TRBJ2-2; the D gene is possibly TRBD2 (5 bases). The CDR3 spans 13 residues. Trimming removed 10 bases from V and 3 bases from J, with 12 bases in between. CDR1 and CDR2 from the germline V gene are LNHDA and SQIVND (reference sequence). The CDR3 DNA reads as TGTGCCACGACACGGGGTTACACCGGGGAGCTGTTTTTT. This translates into CATTRGYTGELFF.